The TCR beta chain described here comes from a study of cytomegalovirus exposure and HLA in healthy donors. Germline V gene data show CDR1 as SGHKS and CDR2 as YYEKEE (reference sequence). V lost 6 bases and J 3 bases, leaving 13 bases between the germline ends. This CDR3 has 13 amino acids. Assay used: immunoSEQ multiplex PCR; TCRdb lists only in-frame clones, some missing. The profile shows about 260,000 clones, less than 95% of them singletons. This clonotype was sampled from a woman under 40 in good health and CMV-seronegative. The chain employs TRBV5-5 and TRBJ2-7; D gene ambiguous. The sample taken for sequencing was PBMCs. CDR3 residues: CASNSLMGYEQYF. The CDR3 DNA follows: TGTGCCAGCAACTCACTTATGGGCTACGAGCAGTACTTC.